Each of the 22 T cell receptor beta chains below was sequenced from the same sample in a study of beta chain features in type 1 diabetes. Sequencing targeted expressed TCRB transcripts, as all isolated RNA had been reverse transcribed. Measured with immunoSEQ multiplex PCR; TCRdb has only the in-frame clones, and not every one. The top ten hold about 6.7% of the sample, which has around 300,000 clones, 11% to 15% seen once. The sample taken for sequencing was central memory CD4+ T cells from blood. The receptor set was obtained from a man aged 25-45 years in good health.

This clone has only a few counts. The rearrangement links TRBV4-3 to TRBJ2-5, with TRBD2 matching over 11 bases. The CDR3 is 19 residues long. After removal of 6 bases from V and 1 base from J, the junction contained 16 bases not matched to a gene. The germline V gene encodes CDR1 LGHNA and CDR2 YSLEER. In DNA form, the CDR3 reads TGCGCCAGCAGTCGAGGTGGGACTAGCGGCACCGGACTCCAAGAGACCCAGTACTTC. Translating gives CASSRGGTSGTGLQETQYF.

This clone was found a few times. The rearrangement uses TRBV6-5 and TRBJ1-5; TRBD1 is a possible D gene (5 bases). In germline, CDR1 is MNHEY, CDR2 SVGAGI. Trimming cost V 5 bases and J 1 base, with 9 bases left between them. This CDR3 is built from 14 residues. CDR3: CASSIDSSNQPQHF. The CDR3 coding sequence is TGTGCCAGCAGTATCGACAGCAGCAATCAGCCCCAGCATTTT.

In its sample, this clone was seen many times. The V and J genes are TRBV28 and TRBJ2-4, with D uncertain. The CDR3 totals 14 residues. CDR1 and CDR2 (germline): MDHEN, SYDVKM. V was pared by 3 bases and J by 7 bases, with 13 bases between. In DNA form, the CDR3 reads TGTGCCAGCAGTTTCTCCGGGCCACTTAACATTCAGTACTTC. Protein product: CASSFSGPLNIQYF.

Only a few counts were recorded for this clone. The rearrangement links TRBV19 to TRBJ1-5; D is uncertain. Trimming stripped 7 bases from V and 3 bases from J, with 13 bases between. In germline, CDR1 is LNHDA, CDR2 SQIVND (reference sequence). The CDR3 totals 14 residues. In DNA form, the CDR3 reads TGTGCCAGTAATTGGAACGGTATCAATCAGCCCCAGCATTTT. This codes for CASNWNGINQPQHF.

V is TRBV5-4 and J is TRBJ2-1; D remains unclear. The CDR3 covers 12 residues. Germline V gene data show CDR1 as SGHNT and CDR2 as YYREEE (reference sequence). Trimming left V 1 base short and J 10 bases short, with 9 bases between. Here the CDR3 DNA reads TGTGCCAGCAGCTTGTTGAGAGAGGAGCAGTTCTTC. Translated: CASSLLREEQFF. The full variable domain, with the rest looked up from reference TRBV5-4 and TRBJ2-1, is ETGVTQSPTHLIKTRGQQVTLRCSSQSGHNTVSWYQQALGQGPQFIFQYYREEENGRGNFPPRFSGLQFPNYSSELNVNALELDDSALYLCASSLLREEQFFGPGTRLTVL.

The gene calls are TRBV5-4 and TRBJ2-1; 12 bases are shared with TRBD2. Looked up from germline, CDR1 is SGHNT and CDR2 is YYREEE (reference sequence). J was trimmed by 2 bases and V by 4 bases; bases with no gene match: 13. This CDR3 is built from 19 residues. The CDR3 loop is CASSQDRASGRVPYNEQFF. The CDR3 DNA sequence: TGTGCCAGCAGCCAAGATAGAGCTAGCGGGAGGGTCCCCTACAATGAGCAGTTCTTC.

This clone appeared a few times. The rearrangement joins TRBV6-5 to TRBJ2-1, with TRBD1 matching over 7 bases. V lost 5 bases and J lost 2; bases outside the gene matches: 6. The CDR3 covers 15 residues. Germline V CDR1 and CDR2: MNHEY, SVGAGI. CDR3 protein: CASSPGQDPYNEQFF. As DNA, the CDR3 is TGTGCCAGCAGTCCTGGACAGGACCCCTACAATGAGCAGTTCTTC.

J is TRBJ1-1 and V is TRBV19, with 7 bases that match TRBD1. The germline V gene encodes CDR1 LNHDA and CDR2 SQIVND (reference sequence). V was pared by 5 bases and J by 1 base, with 4 bases of the junction left unmatched. This CDR3 is built from 14 residues. The CDR3 nucleotides are TGTGCCAGTAGTGTACAGGGGAGGAACACTGAAGCTTTCTTT. Its translation is CASSVQGRNTEAFF.

This clone was found a few times. The rearrangement links TRBV4-3 to TRBJ2-7, with D possibly being TRBD1 (6 bases). Germline CDR1 LGHNA, CDR2 YSLEER. The length of the CDR3 is 16 residues. Trimming cost V 0 bases and J 0 bases, with 12 bases left between them. CDR3 nucleotides: TGCGCCAGCAGCCAAGATCTAACAGGGAGCTCCTACGAGCAGTACTTC. It translates to CASSQDLTGSSYEQYF.

This clone was recorded a few times. CDR3 in amino acids: CASSYRGQSNQPQHF. In nucleotides, the CDR3 is TGTGCCAGCAGTTACAGGGGGCAAAGCAATCAGCCCCAGCATTTT. V usage is TRBV6-5 and J usage is TRBJ1-5, with 7 bases matching TRBD1. This CDR3 is 15 amino acids long. V lost 2 bases and J lost 1; bases outside the gene matches: 2. CDR1 is MNHEY, CDR2 SVGAGI, per germline.

This clone turned up a few times. This chain links TRBV5-1 with TRBJ2-1; D assignment may be TRBD1 or TRBD2 (5 bases each). The germline V gene has CDR1 SGHRS and CDR2 YFSETQ. The CDR3 loop spans 17 amino acids. The V and J ends lost 4 bases and 6 bases respectively, with 23 bases between them. The CDR3: CASSPGRGAISPNEQFF. The CDR3 nucleotides read TGCGCCAGCAGCCCCGGTAGAGGGGCAATATCCCCCAATGAGCAGTTCTTC.

CDR3 coding DNA: TGCGCCAGCAGCTCCATAGCGGGGGGGCGCAATGAGCAGTTCTTC. This translates into CASSSIAGGRNEQFF. This chain connects TRBV5-1 to TRBJ2-1; 11 bases map to TRBD2. Germline V gene sequence: CDR1 SGHRS, CDR2 YFSETQ. Trimming cost V 3 bases and J 6 bases; bases outside gene matches: 5. The CDR3 contains 15 residues.

This clone was detected only a few times. This sequence joins TRBV6-6 and TRBJ2-5; 7 nucleotides agree with TRBD1. Germline assignment: CDR1 MNHNY and CDR2 SVGAGI (reference sequence). The length of the CDR3 is 14 residues. J was trimmed by 4 bases and V by 8 bases; bases with no gene match: 10. The CDR3 sequence is CASRTGDVRETQYF. The CDR3 nucleotides are TGTGCCAGCCGAACAGGGGACGTCAGAGAGACCCAGTACTTC.

The table lists this clone with a few counts. This chain uses TRBV6-5 with TRBJ1-6, with 7 bases aligning to TRBD1. The J segment lost 7 bases and the V segment lost 4 bases, leaving 4 bases of the junction unmatched. CDR1 MNHEY and CDR2 SVGAGI come from the germline V gene. The CDR3 totals 14 residues. This CDR3 reads CASSFTGANSPLHF. DNA of the CDR3: TGTGCCAGCAGTTTTACAGGGGCCAATTCACCCCTCCACTTT.

Notes on this clone: A junction end diverges from the germline sequence, so it may reflect a read error. The V and J genes are TRBV6-6 and TRBJ2-2, with a tentative D call TRBD2 (5 bases). The CDR3 length is 13 residues. Germline V gene sequence: CDR1 MNHNY, CDR2 SVGAGI (reference sequence). DNA for the CDR3: TGTGCCATCAGTGAGCGGTCCACCGGGGAGCTGTTTTTT. Residues: CAISERSTGELFF.

This clone appeared a few times. V gene TRBV7-2 combines with J gene TRBJ2-1; D is possibly TRBD2 (6 bases). The length of the CDR3 is 16 residues. Trimming pared 7 bases from V and 4 bases from J, leaving 20 bases between. The germline gives CDR1 SGHTA, CDR2 FQGNSA. DNA for the CDR3: TGTGCCAGCACCCTCGGAGGGAGCCGCAGATACAATGAGCAGTTCTTC. Translation gives CASTLGGSRRYNEQFF.

At least ten counts were recorded for this clone. This chain connects TRBV14 to TRBJ2-1; D is possibly TRBD2 (6 bases). From germline, CDR1 is SGHDN and CDR2 FVKESK. V shed 4 bases and J shed 8 bases, with 15 bases lying between them. The CDR3 spans 14 residues. The CDR3 DNA reads as TGTGCCAGCAGCCGAGACGGGAGTAGGGATGAGCAGTTCTTC. Translation: CASSRDGSRDEQFF.

This clone has more than one count but fewer than ten. The chain employs TRBV11-3 and TRBJ1-2, with D possibly matching TRBD1 (5 bases). V was clipped by 1 base and J by 6 bases, with 12 bases between them. Germline assignment: CDR1 SGHNT and CDR2 YENEEA. The CDR3 length is 14 residues. CDR3 nucleotide sequence: TGTGCCAGCAGCTTAGGTCAAAGGGGCGATGGCTACACCTTC. Encoded protein: CASSLGQRGDGYTF.

The gene calls are TRBV7-8 and TRBJ2-2; 9 nucleotides align to TRBD1. V dropped 2 bases and J dropped 3; count of bases not matched to a gene: 1. This CDR3 region has 15 residues. CDR1 is SGHVS and CDR2 is FQNEAQ in the germline V gene. The CDR3: CASSLWDRDTGELFF. Here the CDR3 DNA reads TGTGCCAGCAGCTTATGGGACAGGGACACCGGGGAGCTGTTTTTT.

The rearrangement links TRBV9 to TRBJ2-3; 8 nucleotides agree with TRBD2. The CDR3 sequence is 17 residues long. Germline V gene lookup returns CDR1 SGDLS and CDR2 YYNGEE. V was pared by 0 bases and J by 4 bases, with 10 bases of the junction left unmatched. CDR3 nucleotides: TGTGCCAGCAGCGTAGGGGCCGGGGGGGCAACCGCAGATACGCAGTATTTT. Its translation is CASSVGAGGATADTQYF. Full variable domain (outside the CDR3, taken from reference TRBV9 and TRBJ2-3): DSGVTQTPKHLITATGQRVTLRCSPRSGDLSVYWYQQSLDQGLQFLIQYYNGEERAKGNILERFSAQQFPDLHSELNLSSLELGDSALYFCASSVGAGGATADTQYFGPGTRLTVL.

Ten or more counts support this clone. The V and J genes are TRBV5-4 and TRBJ1-2; the D is unclear. Trimming left V 4 bases short and J 4 bases short, with 11 bases between. This CDR3 is 13 amino acids long. Germline CDR1 is SGHNT and CDR2 is YYREEE (reference sequence). For the CDR3, the DNA is TGTGCCAGCAGCGGCGACGCTGTCTATGGCTACACCTTC. The encoded protein is CASSGDAVYGYTF.

This clone occurred a few times. The chain carries TRBV5-1 and TRBJ2-3; D is uncertain. The V gene lost 0 bases and the J gene lost 1 base, with 6 bases spanning the gap. The germline V gene encodes CDR1 SGHRS and CDR2 YFSETQ. This CDR3 has 14 amino acids. The CDR3 loop is CASSLAQGTDTQYF. CDR3 sequence (DNA): TGCGCCAGCAGCTTGGCCCAGGGCACAGATACGCAGTATTTT.